A selection of T cell receptor beta chains follows, all from one sample in a study of blood T cell repertoires in COVID-19. The repertoire was sequenced with immunoSEQ multiplex PCR; TCRdb's copy has only in-frame clones and lacks some. The table shows more than 95,000 clones, with roughly four fifths occurring only once. The sequencing sample was made of peripheral blood. The receptors derive from a woman over 75 with active or convalescent COVID-19. Each CDR3 is given with its conserved first and last residue. Fields, in order: D gene, V gene, CDR3 length, clone size, J gene, CDR3 DNA, CDR3 protein. The D gene is left open where the match is weak. Only part of the rows carry a size: once, few, many, or a class if the clone is expanded.

D gene: -; V gene: TRBV2; CDR3 length: 14; clone size: -; J gene: TRBJ1-4; CDR3 DNA: TGTGCCAGCAGCTCGGACAGCCCTTGGGAAAAACTGTTTTTT; CDR3 protein: CASSSDSPWEKLFF
D gene: -; V gene: TRBV27; CDR3 length: 14; clone size: -; J gene: TRBJ1-5; CDR3 DNA: TGTGCCAGCAGTTTAGGAGGTTGGAGTCAGCCCCAGCATTTT; CDR3 protein: CASSLGGWSQPQHF
D gene: TRBD2; V gene: TRBV7-2; CDR3 length: 17; clone size: -; J gene: TRBJ2-2; CDR3 DNA: TGTGCCAGCAGCTTCCTGGTAGTAGCGGGAACCACCGGGGAGCTGTTTTTT; CDR3 protein: CASSFLVVAGTTGELFF
D gene: TRBD1; V gene: TRBV7-6; CDR3 length: 15; clone size: -; J gene: TRBJ2-6; CDR3 DNA: TGTGCCAGCAGCGGACAGGACTCTGGGGCCAACGTCCTGACTTTC; CDR3 protein: CASSGQDSGANVLTF
D gene: TRBD2; V gene: TRBV5-1; CDR3 length: 18; clone size: -; J gene: TRBJ2-1; CDR3 DNA: TGCGCCAGCAGCCCCGGGACTAGCGGGCCGGGCAGGGGGAATGAGCAGTTCTTC; CDR3 protein: CASSPGTSGPGRGNEQFF
D gene: TRBD1; V gene: TRBV30; CDR3 length: 15; clone size: -; J gene: TRBJ1-5; CDR3 DNA: TGTGCCTGGAGAGGACAGGGTAGAAGGAATCAGCCCCAGCATTTT; CDR3 protein: CAWRGQGRRNQPQHF
D gene: -; V gene: TRBV7-8; CDR3 length: 17; clone size: -; J gene: TRBJ1-4; CDR3 DNA: TGTGCCAGCAGCTTAGGCCAGATCAAAGCAACTAATGAAAAACTGTTTTTT; CDR3 protein: CASSLGQIKATNEKLFF
D gene: -; V gene: TRBV9; CDR3 length: 15; clone size: -; J gene: TRBJ1-2; CDR3 DNA: TGTGCCAGCAGCGTAGGTACTGGAGCTAACTATGGCTACACCTTC; CDR3 protein: CASSVGTGANYGYTF
D gene: TRBD1; V gene: TRBV5-6; CDR3 length: 15; clone size: -; J gene: TRBJ1-1; CDR3 DNA: TGTGCCAGCAGCTTACCGGGACAGTTGAACACTGAAGCTTTCTTT; CDR3 protein: CASSLPGQLNTEAFF
D gene: TRBD1; V gene: TRBV7-2; CDR3 length: 15; clone size: -; J gene: TRBJ1-2; CDR3 DNA: TGTGCCAGCAGCTTACAGGGGGCCCTCGGCTATGGCTACACCTTC; CDR3 protein: CASSLQGALGYGYTF
D gene: TRBD1; V gene: TRBV28; CDR3 length: 16; clone size: -; J gene: TRBJ1-5; CDR3 DNA: TGTGCCAGCAGTTTACATATCGACAGGGGAAATCAGCCCCAGCATTTT; CDR3 protein: CASSLHIDRGNQPQHF
D gene: -; V gene: TRBV5-5; CDR3 length: 16; clone size: -; J gene: TRBJ2-6; CDR3 DNA: TGTGCCAGCAGCTTGGAGCAGCGCTCTGGGGCCAACGTCCTGACTTTC; CDR3 protein: CASSLEQRSGANVLTF
D gene: TRBD1; V gene: TRBV7-9; CDR3 length: 15; clone size: -; J gene: TRBJ1-6; CDR3 DNA: TGTGCCAGCAGCTCGACAGGGAACGGGAATTCACCCCTCCACTTT; CDR3 protein: CASSSTGNGNSPLHF
D gene: -; V gene: TRBV5-8; CDR3 length: 13; clone size: -; J gene: TRBJ1-5; CDR3 DNA: TGTGCCAGCAGCTTGGCCCGGAATCAGCCCCAGCATTTT; CDR3 protein: CASSLARNQPQHF
D gene: TRBD1; V gene: TRBV9; CDR3 length: 18; clone size: -; J gene: TRBJ1-2; CDR3 DNA: TGTGCCAGCAGCGCAACCCGGGACAGGGAGATGTTTAACTATGGCTACACCTTC; CDR3 protein: CASSATRDREMFNYGYTF
D gene: -; V gene: TRBV3-1/TRBV3-2; CDR3 length: 11; clone size: -; J gene: TRBJ1-1; CDR3 DNA: TGTGCCAGCAGCCTCCGGGATCAAGCTTTCTTT; CDR3 protein: CASSLRDQAFF
D gene: TRBD1; V gene: TRBV28; CDR3 length: 16; clone size: -; J gene: TRBJ1-2; CDR3 DNA: TGTGCCAGCAGTTTGCCCGGGACAGGGGGCTCAAGTGGCTACACCTTC; CDR3 protein: CASSLPGTGGSSGYTF
D gene: -; V gene: TRBV7-3; CDR3 length: 13; clone size: -; J gene: TRBJ1-1; CDR3 DNA: TGTGCCAGCAGCCAGGGACAGAACACTGAAGCTTTCTTT; CDR3 protein: CASSQGQNTEAFF
D gene: TRBD2; V gene: TRBV5-1; CDR3 length: 15; clone size: -; J gene: TRBJ2-1; CDR3 DNA: TGCGCCAGCAGCAGCGGGACTAGCGAGAACAATGAGCAGTTCTTC; CDR3 protein: CASSSGTSENNEQFF
D gene: -; V gene: TRBV5-4; CDR3 length: 16; clone size: few; J gene: TRBJ1-2; CDR3 DNA: TGTGCCAGCAGCTCGACAGACACCATAGCTAACTATGGCTACACCTTC; CDR3 protein: CASSSTDTIANYGYTF
D gene: TRBD1; V gene: TRBV18; CDR3 length: 14; clone size: -; J gene: TRBJ1-1; CDR3 DNA: TGTGCCAGCTCGCGGGACAGAGCGAACACTGAAGCTTTCTTT; CDR3 protein: CASSRDRANTEAFF
D gene: -; V gene: TRBV20-1; CDR3 length: 13; clone size: -; J gene: TRBJ2-7; CDR3 DNA: TGCAGTGCTAGTCAGGCAGGGGTTTTGGAGCAGTACTTC; CDR3 protein: CSASQAGVLEQYF
D gene: TRBD1; V gene: TRBV7-8; CDR3 length: 16; clone size: -; J gene: TRBJ1-2; CDR3 DNA: TGTGCCAGCAGCTCGTCCGGGACAGGGGTAGTGTATGGCTACACCTTC; CDR3 protein: CASSSSGTGVVYGYTF
D gene: TRBD2; V gene: TRBV4-3; CDR3 length: 18; clone size: once; J gene: TRBJ2-5; CDR3 DNA: TGCGCCAGCAGCCCCAAGGGACTAGCGGGAGCGTCAAAGGAGACCCAGTACTTC; CDR3 protein: CASSPKGLAGASKETQYF
D gene: TRBD2; V gene: TRBV10-3; CDR3 length: 16; clone size: -; J gene: TRBJ2-1; CDR3 DNA: TGTGCCATCAGTAGTTCGACTAGCGGGGGTACTCGTGAGCAGTTCTTC; CDR3 protein: CAISSSTSGGTREQFF
D gene: -; V gene: TRBV29-1; CDR3 length: 14; clone size: once; J gene: TRBJ2-2; CDR3 DNA: TGCAGCGTTCAAAGGGGGTTCGCCACCGGGGAGCTGTTTTTT; CDR3 protein: CSVQRGFATGELFF
D gene: -; V gene: TRBV30; CDR3 length: 14; clone size: -; J gene: TRBJ1-1; CDR3 DNA: TGTGCCTGGAGCATCGGCAGGGCCAACACTGAAGCTTTCTTT; CDR3 protein: CAWSIGRANTEAFF
D gene: -; V gene: TRBV29-1; CDR3 length: 13; clone size: -; J gene: TRBJ2-1; CDR3 DNA: TGCAGCGTTTTAGGCCTAGCACGGAATGAGCAGTTCTTC; CDR3 protein: CSVLGLARNEQFF
D gene: -; V gene: TRBV14; CDR3 length: 16; clone size: -; J gene: TRBJ2-1; CDR3 DNA: TGTGCCAGCAGCTCCCTTAGCCTCCGCTCCTACAATGAGCAGTTCTTC; CDR3 protein: CASSSLSLRSYNEQFF
D gene: TRBD2; V gene: TRBV5-1; CDR3 length: 15; clone size: -; J gene: TRBJ2-1; CDR3 DNA: TGCGCCAGCAGCTTGACCCCTAGCGGGAGGCAGGAGCAGTTCTTC; CDR3 protein: CASSLTPSGRQEQFF
D gene: -; V gene: TRBV5-1; CDR3 length: 13; clone size: -; J gene: TRBJ2-2; CDR3 DNA: TGCGCCAGCAGCTTGGCCATCGGTGGGGAGCTGTTTTTT; CDR3 protein: CASSLAIGGELFF
D gene: TRBD1; V gene: TRBV23-1; CDR3 length: 16; clone size: few; J gene: TRBJ1-1; CDR3 DNA: TGCGCCAGCAGTCAATCCCCGACAGGGATGAACACTGAAGCTTTCTTT; CDR3 protein: CASSQSPTGMNTEAFF
D gene: -; V gene: TRBV27; CDR3 length: 17; clone size: once; J gene: TRBJ2-7; CDR3 DNA: TGTGCCAGCAGTTCTCACTTAAATTACGACAGTTCCTACGAGCAGTACTTC; CDR3 protein: CASSSHLNYDSSYEQYF
D gene: -; V gene: TRBV18; CDR3 length: 18; clone size: -; J gene: TRBJ1-5; CDR3 DNA: TGTGCCAGCTCAGTTATAACAGGACTTACAGGGAGTCGGCAGCCCCAGCATTTT; CDR3 protein: CASSVITGLTGSRQPQHF
D gene: -; V gene: TRBV19; CDR3 length: 15; clone size: -; J gene: TRBJ1-4; CDR3 DNA: TGTGCCAGTAAGCGATTCGCGGCAGTAGGTGAAAAACTGTTTTTT; CDR3 protein: CASKRFAAVGEKLFF
D gene: TRBD1; V gene: TRBV29-1; CDR3 length: 11; clone size: -; J gene: TRBJ1-2; CDR3 DNA: TGCAGCGCTGGACAGGAGTATGGCTACACCTTC; CDR3 protein: CSAGQEYGYTF
D gene: -; V gene: TRBV7-2; CDR3 length: 15; clone size: -; J gene: TRBJ2-1; CDR3 DNA: TGTGCCAGCAGTTACCACGGGGGATCCAATAATGAGCAGTTCTTC; CDR3 protein: CASSYHGGSNNEQFF
D gene: -; V gene: TRBV28; CDR3 length: 14; clone size: -; J gene: TRBJ1-2; CDR3 DNA: TGTGCCAGCAGTTTGGACAGCCGAAACTATGGCTACACCTTC; CDR3 protein: CASSLDSRNYGYTF
D gene: -; V gene: TRBV4-3; CDR3 length: 17; clone size: once; J gene: TRBJ2-7; CDR3 DNA: TGCGCCAGCAGCCACGCCGAACCGGGAGTTGCGAGGGTCGAGCAGTACTTC; CDR3 protein: CASSHAEPGVARVEQYF
D gene: -; V gene: TRBV7-2; CDR3 length: 14; clone size: -; J gene: TRBJ2-7; CDR3 DNA: TGTGCCAGCAGCTCAGAGCGAGTAGTTGGCGAGCAGTACTTC; CDR3 protein: CASSSERVVGEQYF
D gene: TRBD1; V gene: TRBV6-6; CDR3 length: 14; clone size: many; J gene: TRBJ2-7; CDR3 DNA: TGTGCCAGCAGTTTCGGGACAGGAAACTACGAGCAGTACTTC; CDR3 protein: CASSFGTGNYEQYF
D gene: TRBD2; V gene: TRBV4-2; CDR3 length: 17; clone size: few; J gene: TRBJ2-5; CDR3 DNA: TGTGCCAGCAGCCAAGACGAGCGGGGGATGGTACAAGAGACCCAGTACTTC; CDR3 protein: CASSQDERGMVQETQYF
D gene: TRBD1; V gene: TRBV7-9; CDR3 length: 15; clone size: -; J gene: TRBJ2-7; CDR3 DNA: TGTGCCAGCAGCTTAGGAGGGACAGGGGCGTACGAGCAGTACTTC; CDR3 protein: CASSLGGTGAYEQYF
D gene: TRBD1; V gene: TRBV6-1; CDR3 length: 12; clone size: -; J gene: TRBJ1-1; CDR3 DNA: TGTGCCAGCAGACTACAGGGGACTGAAGCTTTCTTT; CDR3 protein: CASRLQGTEAFF
D gene: TRBD1; V gene: TRBV6-7; CDR3 length: 16; clone size: -; J gene: TRBJ1-2; CDR3 DNA: TGTGCCAGCAGTTACCAAGGGACAGGCGTTCCTTATGGCTACACCTTC; CDR3 protein: CASSYQGTGVPYGYTF
D gene: TRBD1; V gene: TRBV5-1; CDR3 length: 15; clone size: -; J gene: TRBJ1-2; CDR3 DNA: TGCGCCAGCAGCCTGACAGGGGGCAGCGACTATGGCTACACCTTC; CDR3 protein: CASSLTGGSDYGYTF
D gene: TRBD2; V gene: TRBV28; CDR3 length: 15; clone size: -; J gene: TRBJ2-7; CDR3 DNA: TGTGCCAGCAGTCTAAGGACTAGCGGGAGGGCGGTACAGTACTTC; CDR3 protein: CASSLRTSGRAVQYF
D gene: -; V gene: TRBV6-1; CDR3 length: 13; clone size: few; J gene: TRBJ2-1; CDR3 DNA: TGTGCCAGCAGTGATAGCTCCTACAATGAGCAGTTCTTC; CDR3 protein: CASSDSSYNEQFF
D gene: TRBD1; V gene: TRBV20-1; CDR3 length: 14; clone size: many; J gene: TRBJ1-5; CDR3 DNA: TGCAGTGCTAGTGAACCCAGGGGGGATCAGCCCCAGCATTTT; CDR3 protein: CSASEPRGDQPQHF